The rows below give T cell receptor beta chains drawn from one sample of a study of T-cell reconstitution after alpha-beta-depleted transplantation in children. TCRdb used MiXCR to reprocess the PCR reads, holding one entry per CDR3 protein. The data show about 440,000 distinct CDR3 sequences, roughly 43% seen once. Sequencing was performed on PBMCs, taken before TCRalphabeta/CD19-depleted stem cell transplant. Source of these receptors: a girl aged 2 to 10 with aplastic anemia, due to receive a stem cell transplant. The CDR3 runs from the conserved cysteine through the conserved F or W. A D gene is named only where the DNA matches it firmly. Rows give clone size only sometimes, using once, few, many, or a class for an expanded clone.

d_gene	v_gene	j_gene	abundance	CDR3aa	CDR3nt
-	TRBV20-1	TRBJ2-1	-	CSAREINNEQFF	TGCAGTGCTAGAGAGATAAACAATGAGCAGTTCTTC
-	TRBV14	TRBJ2-1	few	CASSQSAEQFF	TGTGCCAGCAGCCAATCTGCTGAGCAGTTCTTC
-	TRBV20-1	TRBJ2-7	many	CSARRTPQSYEQYF	TGCAGTGCTAGACGTACTCCACAGTCCTACGAGCAGTACTTC
-	TRBV7-9	TRBJ2-7	-	CASSLAIGGESSYEQYF	TGTGCCAGCAGCTTAGCGATAGGGGGGGAGAGCTCCTACGAGCAGTACTTC
-	TRBV28	TRBJ2-2	-	CASLFRGRELFF	TGTGCCAGCCTCTTTAGGGGCAGGGAGCTGTTTTTT
-	TRBV20-1	TRBJ2-7	-	CSAPTLVSEQYF	TGCAGTGCCCCGACCCTCGTCTCCGAGCAGTACTTC
TRBD2	TRBV28	TRBJ2-7	once	CASSPPGGVREQYF	TGTGCCAGCAGTCCCCCCGGGGGGGTACGCGAGCAGTACTTC
-	TRBV5-5	TRBJ2-2	-	CASSLGSKNTGELFF	TGTGCCAGCAGCTTAGGGTCGAAGAACACCGGGGAGCTGTTTTTT
-	TRBV5-6	TRBJ1-3	-	CASSLDGGRNTIYF	TGTGCCAGCAGCTTGGACGGCGGACGAAACACCATATATTTT
TRBD1	TRBV12-3/TRBV12-4	TRBJ1-4	many	CASSLMSGDRVRKLFF	TGTGCCAGCAGTTTAATGTCCGGGGACAGGGTGAGGAAACTGTTTTTT
TRBD1	TRBV29-1	TRBJ2-1	once	CSVETQGGDEQFF	TGCAGCGTTGAGACACAGGGGGGAGATGAGCAGTTCTTC
-	TRBV6-1	TRBJ2-1	-	CASGGRQGTYNEQFF	TGTGCCAGCGGGGGCAGGCAGGGGACATACAATGAGCAGTTCTTC
TRBD1	TRBV28	TRBJ2-1	once	CASSSGQGYEQFF	TGTGCCAGCAGTTCGGGACAGGGGTATGAGCAGTTCTTC
-	TRBV20-1	TRBJ2-7	-	CSAARTGMEQYF	TGCAGTGCTGCCCGAACAGGGATGGAACAGTACTTC
-	TRBV20-1	TRBJ1-2	-	CSARGSRSIANYGYTF	TGCAGTGCTAGGGGGTCGAGGAGCATAGCTAACTATGGCTACACCTTC
-	TRBV7-3	TRBJ2-6	once	CASSSTRSSGANVLTF	TGTGCCAGCAGCTCAACCAGGTCTTCTGGGGCCAACGTCCTGACTTTC
-	TRBV20-1	TRBJ2-5	-	CSARDRGDQETQYF	TGCAGTGCTAGAGATCGAGGGGACCAAGAGACCCAGTACTTC
-	TRBV27	TRBJ2-7	many	CASSPGPYEQYF	TGTGCCAGCAGTCCCGGACCGTACGAGCAGTACTTC
-	TRBV7-3	TRBJ2-1	-	CASSLTILSYNEQFF	TGTGCCAGCAGCTTAACTATCCTCTCCTACAATGAGCAGTTCTTC
-	TRBV5-1	TRBJ2-1	-	CASSFLFGGRTGEQFF	TGCGCCAGCAGCTTCCTTTTTGGGGGTAGGACCGGTGAGCAGTTCTTC
-	TRBV5-5	TRBJ2-1	many	CASSSAALQGGEQFF	TGTGCCAGCAGCTCAGCAGCCTTACAGGGAGGTGAGCAGTTCTTC
TRBD2	TRBV7-2	TRBJ2-3	many	CASRGGDTQYF	TGTGCCAGCCGGGGGGGAGATACGCAGTATTTT
-	TRBV5-1	TRBJ1-2	-	CASSGGTANYGYTF	TGCGCCAGCAGCGGGGGGACGGCTAACTATGGCTACACCTTC
TRBD1	TRBV20-1	TRBJ2-5	-	CSALGQGETQYF	TGCAGTGCTTTAGGACAGGGTGAGACCCAGTACTTC
-	TRBV4-1	TRBJ2-1	-	CASSQDPRASYNEQFF	TGCGCCAGCAGCCAAGATCCGAGGGCGTCCTACAATGAGCAGTTCTTC
-	TRBV6-1	TRBJ2-7	-	CATKADRGSYEQYF	TGTGCCACTAAAGCCGACCGGGGGTCCTACGAGCAGTACTTC
-	TRBV3-1	TRBJ2-7	-	CASSQEVGSSSYEQYF	TGTGCCAGCAGCCAAGAAGTCGGCTCCAGCTCCTACGAGCAGTACTTC
TRBD2	TRBV15	TRBJ2-1	many	CATSRGGLAVNEQFF	TGTGCCACCAGCAGAGGGGGACTAGCGGTCAATGAGCAGTTCTTC